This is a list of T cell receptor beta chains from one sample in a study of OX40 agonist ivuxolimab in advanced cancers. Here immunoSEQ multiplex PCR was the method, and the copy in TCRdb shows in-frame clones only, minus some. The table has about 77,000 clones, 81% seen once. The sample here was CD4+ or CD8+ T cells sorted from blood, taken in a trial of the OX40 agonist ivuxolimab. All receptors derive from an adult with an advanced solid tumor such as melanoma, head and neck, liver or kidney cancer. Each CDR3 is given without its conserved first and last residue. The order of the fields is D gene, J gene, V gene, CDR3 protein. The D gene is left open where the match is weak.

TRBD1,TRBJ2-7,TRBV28,ASSLIGQASSYEQY
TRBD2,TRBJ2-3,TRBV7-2,ASSLGRGGRTDTQY
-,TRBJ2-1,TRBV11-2,ASSLLAQSYRNEQF
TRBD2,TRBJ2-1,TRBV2,ASKRPYLAGGYNEQF
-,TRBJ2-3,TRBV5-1,ASSLAGADTQY
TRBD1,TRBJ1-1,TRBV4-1,ASSHVGQGATEAF
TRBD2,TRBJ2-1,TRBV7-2,ASSRTSGNEQF
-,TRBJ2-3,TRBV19,ASSIPWRADTQY
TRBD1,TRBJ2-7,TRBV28,ASSFSDRGYEQY
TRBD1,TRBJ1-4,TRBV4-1,ASSQGLGTGEEKLF
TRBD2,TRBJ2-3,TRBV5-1,ASSPTPTSGGATDTQY
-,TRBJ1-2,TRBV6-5,ASSSGRGYT
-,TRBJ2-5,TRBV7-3,ASSLSTASGETQY
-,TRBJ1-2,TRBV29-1,SVERVGYGGT
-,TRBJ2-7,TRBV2,ASSEGVWYEQY
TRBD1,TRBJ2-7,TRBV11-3,ASSFGQADIGEQY
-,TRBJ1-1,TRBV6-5,ASIPGWPKPEAF
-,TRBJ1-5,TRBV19,ASSQGLRQPQH
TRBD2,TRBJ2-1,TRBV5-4,ACATGLAGNEQF
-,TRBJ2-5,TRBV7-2,ASSSSVMETQY
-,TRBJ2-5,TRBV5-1,ASSPPSLGVETQY
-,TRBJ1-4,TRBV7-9,ASSPFGGEKLF
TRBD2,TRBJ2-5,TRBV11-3,ASSLKGRSGPSGYRATQY
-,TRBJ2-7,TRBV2,ASSVKEWEQY
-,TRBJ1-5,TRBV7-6,ASSLEGLSQPQH
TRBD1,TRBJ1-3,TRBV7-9,ASSSGTGSTIY
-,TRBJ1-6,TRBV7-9,ASSADLNSPLH
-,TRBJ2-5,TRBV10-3,AISEGLNQETQY
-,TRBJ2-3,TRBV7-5,VRSLGSSGSTDTQY
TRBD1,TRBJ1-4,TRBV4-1,ASSLRDSLYATNEKLF
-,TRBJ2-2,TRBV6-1,ATRQDRFSGELF
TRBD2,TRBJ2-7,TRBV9,ASSAGGGTSSYEQY
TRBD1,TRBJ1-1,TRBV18,ASSPRSGTGLTEAF
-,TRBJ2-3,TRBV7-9,ASTGFSVITDTQY
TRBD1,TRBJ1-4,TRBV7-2,ASSQDRAGNEKLF
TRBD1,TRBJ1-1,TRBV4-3,ASSRQGGRMNTEAF
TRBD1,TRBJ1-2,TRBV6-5,ASSRGQGAAHGYT
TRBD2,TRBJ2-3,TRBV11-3,ASSSRLAGGNTDTQY
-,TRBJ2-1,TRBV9,ASSVSNGDHEQF
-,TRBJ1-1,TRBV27,ASSFGTVLGTEAF
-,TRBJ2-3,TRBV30,AWSLQGGTQY
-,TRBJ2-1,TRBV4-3,ASSPSRTLNNEQF
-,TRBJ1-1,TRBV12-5,ASAKQANTEAF
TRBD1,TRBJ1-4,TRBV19,ASSPDRGRGEKLF
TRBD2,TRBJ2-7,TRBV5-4,ASSGGLAIHEQY
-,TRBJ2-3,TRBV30,AWGGTDTQY
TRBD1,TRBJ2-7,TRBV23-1,ASSPHRDSFYEQY
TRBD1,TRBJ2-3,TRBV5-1,ASRKSGTDSDTQY